One and the same sample provided the 17 T cell receptor beta chains below, sequenced in a study of T cell responses to AZD1222 COVID-19 vaccine. The table came from immunoSEQ multiplex PCR; TCRdb's copy has only in-frame clones and leaves some out. The table lists 150,000 or so clones, approximately 90% of them singletons. The sample here was peripheral blood, taken 28 days after the second AZD1222 dose. These receptors were taken from an adult who received the AZD1222 COVID-19 vaccine.

The chain recombines TRBV6-5 with TRBJ1-1; D is unresolved. This CDR3 spans 14 amino acids. V was trimmed by 0 bases and J by 1 base, leaving 6 bases between them. Per the germline V gene, CDR1 is MNHEY and CDR2 is SVGAGI. CDR3 DNA sequence: TGTGCCAGCAGTTACTCTCCAGCGAACACTGAAGCTTTCTTT. Protein sequence: CASSYSPANTEAFF.

The chain employs TRBV27 and TRBJ1-1; the match to TRBD1 covers 8 bases. Losses at the gene ends were 3 bases for V and 3 bases for J; bases not matched to a gene: 9. This CDR3 contains 16 residues. The V gene's germline CDR1 is MNHEY and CDR2 SMNVEV (reference sequence). The CDR3 sequence: CASSLGTGFGDTEAFF. In DNA form, the CDR3 reads TGTGCCAGCAGTTTGGGGACAGGTTTTGGAGACACTGAAGCTTTCTTT.

DNA of the CDR3: TGTGCCAGCAGCTTTGGGCCTGACGACGAGCAGTACTTC. Protein: CASSFGPDDEQYF. The chain links TRBV7-3 to TRBJ2-7; no clear D gene. Trimming took off 3 bases at V and 5 bases at J, with 11 bases between the two ends. This CDR3 contains 13 residues. CDR1 and CDR2 (germline): SGHTA, FQGTGA.

This sequence joins TRBV7-2 and TRBJ2-6; D is unclear. The CDR3 contains 15 residues. With 5 bases removed from V and 0 bases from J, the gap between germline ends came to 8 bases. Germline values: CDR1 SGHTA, CDR2 FQGNSA. Written as DNA, the CDR3 is TGTGCCAGCAGCGTGTTACACTCTGGGGCCAACGTCCTGACTTTC. Translating gives CASSVLHSGANVLTF.

CDR3 amino acids: CASSIATSNTEAFF. In DNA form, the CDR3 reads TGTGCCAGTAGTATAGCGACCAGTAACACTGAAGCTTTCTTT. The V and J genes are TRBV19 and TRBJ1-1; the D is unclear. The germline CDR1 and CDR2 sequences are LNHDA and SQIVND (reference sequence). V was clipped by 1 base and J by 2 bases, with 8 bases between them. This CDR3 is 14 amino acids long.

The chain joins TRBV2 to TRBJ1-3, with 7 bases fitting TRBD1. Germline CDR1 is SNHLY and CDR2 is FYNNEI. The CDR3 covers 15 residues. V trimming: 10 bases; J trimming: 0 bases; junction bases outside the gene matches: 9. The CDR3 DNA sequence: TGTGCCACCGCCGACCGGGACAGCTCTGGAAACACCATATATTTT. Its translation: CATADRDSSGNTIYF. Looking up the rest from reference TRBV2 and TRBJ1-3 gives the full variable domain: EPEVTQTPSHQVTQMGQEVILRCVPISNHLYFYWYRQILGQKVEFLVSFYNNEISEKSEIFDDQFSVERPDGSNFTLKIRSTKLEDSAMYFCATADRDSSGNTIYFGEGSWLTVV.

V and J are TRBV19 and TRBJ2-1; D might be TRBD1 (5 bases). This CDR3 is built from 15 residues. The germline V gene encodes CDR1 LNHDA and CDR2 SQIVND (reference sequence). Trimming pared 0 bases from V and 5 bases from J, leaving 11 bases between. The CDR3 sequence is CASSIDWTNNNEQFF. The CDR3 nucleotides are TGTGCCAGTAGTATAGATTGGACAAATAACAATGAGCAGTTCTTC.

V usage is TRBV10-3 and J usage is TRBJ2-1; 13 nucleotides line up with TRBD2. The CDR3 has 13 amino acids. Germline V lookup: CDR1 ENHRY, CDR2 SYGVKD. The ends lost 11 bases at V and 8 bases at J; junction bases unmatched: 6. CDR3 in DNA: TGTGCCCTCAAACTAGCGGGAGGGGATGAGCAGTTCTTC. It is translated as CALKLAGGDEQFF.

This clone was recorded a few times. The V and J genes are TRBV9 and TRBJ2-5; 8 bases line up with TRBD2. The germline CDR1 and CDR2 sequences are SGDLS and YYNGEE. The V segment lost 2 bases and the J segment 4 bases; nucleotides outside the gene matches: 7. CDR3 size: 15 residues. CDR3 sequence: CASSVSGAGGETQYF. The CDR3 DNA follows: TGTGCCAGCAGCGTTAGCGGGGCCGGGGGAGAGACCCAGTACTTC. The entire variable domain, with the rest obtained from reference TRBV9 and TRBJ2-5, is as follows: DSGVTQTPKHLITATGQRVTLRCSPRSGDLSVYWYQQSLDQGLQFLIQYYNGEERAKGNILERFSAQQFPDLHSELNLSSLELGDSALYFCASSVSGAGGETQYFGPGTRLLVL.

This clone was seen a handful of times. The genes are TRBV10-3 and TRBJ2-5; 8 bases are a match to TRBD2. This CDR3 has 14 residues. Germline loops: CDR1 ENHRY, CDR2 SYGVKD. V lost 4 bases and J lost 0; bases outside the gene matches: 1. Here the CDR3 DNA reads TGTGCCATCAGTGGCGGGGGGTACCAAGAGACCCAGTACTTC. Protein: CAISGGGYQETQYF.

The chain joins TRBV23-1 to TRBJ2-2, with 7 bases lining up with TRBD1. TRBV23-1 is an ORF for which the function is uncertain. The CDR3 is 18 residues long. The ends lost 1 base at V and 3 bases at J; junction bases unmatched: 11. DNA of the CDR3: TGCGCCAGCAGTCAATTCTGTGGGAACAGGGGCGACACCGGGGAGCTGTTTTTT. It encodes CASSQFCGNRGDTGELFF.

V gene TRBV11-3 combines with J gene TRBJ1-1; weak D call: TRBD1 (5 bases). This CDR3 contains 14 residues. Germline loops: CDR1 SGHNT, CDR2 YENEEA. V lost 4 bases and J 1 base, leaving 10 bases between the germline ends. The CDR3 protein is CASSWGQANTEAFF. Written as DNA, the CDR3 is TGTGCCAGCAGCTGGGGCCAGGCGAACACTGAAGCTTTCTTT.

The chain has TRBV5-5 and TRBJ2-3, with TRBD1 identical over 9 bases. Losses at the gene ends were 3 bases for V and 4 bases for J; bases not matched to a gene: 9. This CDR3 contains 16 residues. Per the germline V gene, CDR1 is SGHKS and CDR2 is YYEKEE (reference sequence). CDR3 residues: CASSSGGTGPSDTQYF. CDR3 in DNA: TGTGCCAGCAGCTCCGGTGGGACAGGGCCGTCAGATACGCAGTATTTT.

This chain joins TRBV24-1 and TRBJ2-3; the D is unclear. Germline V CDR1 and CDR2: KGHDR, SFDVKD. Trimming shortened V by 5 bases and J by 0 bases, and 8 bases separated the two germline ends. This CDR3 comprises 14 residues. The CDR3 coding sequence is TGTGCCACCAGTGTTACCGGGAGCACAGATACGCAGTATTTT. It codes for CATSVTGSTDTQYF.

The chain combines TRBV19 with TRBJ2-7; perhaps TRBD2 as D (5 bases). Germline CDR1 and CDR2: LNHDA and SQIVND (reference sequence). This CDR3 comprises 15 residues. V lost 3 bases, J lost 1 base, and 13 bases lay in between. CDR3 loop: CASSISGVLSYEQYF. DNA of the CDR3: TGTGCCAGTAGTATTTCCGGGGTCTTATCCTACGAGCAGTACTTC.

The V call is TRBV12-5, the J call TRBJ2-7; 8 bases align to TRBD1. Trimming cost V 5 bases and J 1 base; bases outside gene matches: 4. This CDR3 spans 14 amino acids. CDR1 LGHNT and CDR2 FRNRAP come from the germline V gene. This CDR3 reads CASGPRQGSYEQYF. The CDR3 DNA is TGTGCTAGTGGTCCTCGACAGGGGTCCTACGAGCAGTACTTC.

V and J are TRBV6-1 and TRBJ2-1; D gene unclear. V dropped 4 bases and J dropped 3 bases, with 19 bases sitting between them. CDR1 and CDR2 (germline): MNHNS, SASEGT. The CDR3 covers 17 residues. CDR3 amino acids: CASSVSAPALIYNEQFF. CDR3 DNA sequence: TGTGCCAGCAGTGTCAGTGCCCCAGCGCTAATCTACAATGAGCAGTTCTTC.